The rows below give T cell receptor beta chains drawn from one sample of a study of naive and memory T cell subsets. TCRdb itself ran the UMI-ligation and nested PCR reads through MiXCR, one entry per CDR3 protein. This sample has tens of thousands of distinct CDR3 sequences; roughly 10% occur once, and the top ten carry approximately 0.14%. The specimen sequenced was naive CD4+ T cells from blood. Every receptor here comes from a human donor in good health. CDR3s include the opening cysteine and the closing phenylalanine or tryptophan. The order of the fields is V gene, CDR3 length, J gene, D gene, CDR3 protein. The D gene is left open where the match is weak.

TRBV6-2/TRBV6-3	16	TRBJ2-1	TRBD2	CASRAIAGETYNEQFF
TRBV30	13	TRBJ1-5	NA	CAWSRRGDQPQHF
TRBV29-1	12	TRBJ1-2	TRBD1	CSAGTGPYGYTF
TRBV11-1	16	TRBJ2-5	TRBD2	CASSPSGGRQKETQYF
TRBV12-3/TRBV12-4	15	TRBJ2-2	TRBD1	CASSLTGSGTGELFF
TRBV20-1	11	TRBJ1-1	NA	CSAHGLSEAFF
TRBV11-3	14	TRBJ2-1	TRBD2	CASSFLAGLNEQFF
TRBV6-1	13	TRBJ1-1	NA	CASSGISNTEAFF
TRBV3-1	11	TRBJ1-2	TRBD1	CASSRDSGYTF
TRBV4-2	15	TRBJ1-6	NA	CASSQGPTANSPLHF
TRBV7-9	15	TRBJ2-7	NA	CASSLESRVVYEQYF
TRBV28	14	TRBJ2-1	NA	CASSRQAAYNEQFF
TRBV5-1	17	TRBJ2-1	TRBD2	CASSTGLAGGTYNEQFF
TRBV6-6	16	TRBJ2-4	TRBD1	CASSSGTGVAKNIQYF
TRBV5-6	13	TRBJ2-2	NA	CASSLVYTGELFF
TRBV29-1	16	TRBJ2-2	TRBD2	CSALLSGRADTGELFF
TRBV7-3	21	TRBJ2-1	TRBD2	CASSRKPGTSGGWSSYNEQFF
TRBV10-3	13	TRBJ1-2	TRBD1	CAISSRDSPERTF
TRBV6-2/TRBV6-3	11	TRBJ2-1	TRBD1	CASTLGQVAIF
TRBV13	11	TRBJ2-7	TRBD1	CASGQADEQYF
TRBV5-1	14	TRBJ2-7	TRBD2	CASSITSGKNEQYF
TRBV3-1	13	TRBJ1-1	NA	CASSQGVSPEAFF
TRBV28	15	TRBJ2-6	NA	CASRQHSSGANVLTF
TRBV3-1	15	TRBJ2-7	TRBD2	CASSQRAGASYEQYF
TRBV19	13	TRBJ2-7	NA	CASSIQSSYEQYF
TRBV7-6	12	TRBJ2-2	NA	CASSLEGGELFF
TRBV20-1	14	TRBJ1-2	TRBD1	CSATGTGANYGYTF
TRBV5-6	18	TRBJ2-5	TRBD1	CASSLARSSGQGRETQYF
TRBV14	15	TRBJ2-1	NA	CASSQERGPYNEQFF
TRBV25-1	15	TRBJ2-1	TRBD2	CASSETSGSSNEQFF
TRBV7-8	12	TRBJ2-3	NA	CASSPVPDTQYF
TRBV7-9	15	TRBJ2-5	TRBD2	CASSQTSGSGETQYF
TRBV7-2	16	TRBJ2-7	NA	CASSLSSRTGSHEQYF
TRBV20-1	19	TRBJ2-4	NA	CSRDHGVTLWGLAKNIQYF
TRBV4-3	15	TRBJ2-3	TRBD2	CASSQQLAATDTQYF
TRBV12-3/TRBV12-4	12	TRBJ2-7	NA	CASSLRGYEQYF
TRBV7-2	14	TRBJ2-3	NA	CASSQPPTTDTQYF
TRBV7-9	16	TRBJ2-1	NA	CASSLPVADWDNEQFF
TRBV7-2	16	TRBJ2-7	NA	CASSLVASVSSYEQYF
TRBV28	15	TRBJ1-2	NA	CASSLSGLPYYGYTF
TRBV7-3	13	TRBJ2-7	NA	CASSLRRGYEQYF
TRBV27	14	TRBJ2-7	TRBD2	CASGPSGRTYEQYF
TRBV15	16	TRBJ1-6	NA	CATSRGTGNYNSPLHF
TRBV5-6	14	TRBJ2-1	NA	CASSLKMSNPGQFF
TRBV12-3/TRBV12-4	15	TRBJ2-2	NA	CASSMGQPNTGELFF
TRBV5-1	14	TRBJ1-5	NA	CASSFGGAGQPQHF
TRBV6-6	14	TRBJ2-3	NA	CASSYSHNTDTQYF
TRBV7-9	16	TRBJ2-3	TRBD2	CASSLGTSGSTDTQYF
TRBV7-2	14	TRBJ2-7	TRBD2	CASSFWTSGYEQYF
TRBV1	18	TRBJ2-2	NA	CTSSLQTTSRRPFGELFF
TRBV7-2	14	TRBJ2-5	NA	CASSLGSARETQYF
TRBV5-1	14	TRBJ1-1	NA	CASSLAEGNAEAFF
TRBV5-1	13	TRBJ1-5	NA	CASSLEKNQPQHF
TRBV24-1	13	TRBJ2-3	TRBD1	CATRGTGTDTQYF
TRBV3-1	15	TRBJ2-1	TRBD2	CASSPSGSRRNEQFF